Listed here are 27 T cell receptor beta chains from one sample, sequenced in a study of T cells after yellow fever vaccination (dated by TCRdb to between 2017 and 2020). The protocol used for the library was 5' RACE. TCRdb lists the instrument as Illumina NovaSeq 6000. The public reads were quality trimmed at Q25 with fastp and then assembled into clones with MiXCR by TCRdb, keeping productive beta chains. Each record represents a unique CDR3 protein, reported with the most common genes and DNA among its rows. A total of under 250,000 distinct CDR3 sequences appear in this sample, roughly 3% of them only once. The top ten clonotypes cover approximately 3% of the sample. The sample's treatment or condition label is to be understood as: live attenuated yellow fever vaccine strain. Specimen: CD4+ T cells sorted from PBMCs, collected 10 days after the yellow fever booster vaccination. These receptors were taken from a man aged 18 to 30 who received the YFV17D yellow fever vaccine.

The V and J genes are TRBV12-3 or TRBV12-4 and TRBJ1-2; D call uncertain. There are 13 residues in the CDR3. The V end lost 1 base, the J end lost 4 bases, and 7 bases lay between the germline ends. The CDR3 DNA reads as TGTGCCAGCAGTTTAGGCAGGACCTATGGCTACACCTTC. Translation: CASSLGRTYGYTF.

This clonotype was counted between two and nine times. V gene TRBV18 combines with J gene TRBJ2-7; D may be TRBD1 (6 bases). CDR1 and CDR2 (germline): KGHSH, LQKENI. V gave up 3 bases and J gave up 3 bases, with 12 bases separating them. The CDR3 runs 14 residues. CDR3: CASSPAGRGYEQYV. CDR3 coding DNA: TGTGCCAGCTCACCGGCCGGCAGGGGCTACGAGCAGTACGTC.

V and J are TRBV23-1 and TRBJ2-7; D uncertain. TRBV23-1 is an ORF for which the function is uncertain. Trimming shortened V by 0 bases and J by 3 bases, and 9 bases separated the two germline ends. The CDR3 is 14 amino acids. The CDR3: CASSQSCGNYEQYV. In nucleotides, the CDR3 is TGCGCCAGCAGTCAATCGTGCGGAAACTACGAGCAGTACGTC.

This clonotype has more than one count but fewer than ten. The chain is built from TRBV12-3 or TRBV12-4 and TRBJ1-1, with D perhaps TRBD1 (5 bases). CDR3 length: 13 amino acids. Trimming stripped 7 bases from V and 5 bases from J, with 14 bases between. The CDR3 here is CASIPPGWTEAFF. As DNA, the CDR3 is TGTGCCAGCATTCCCCCAGGGTGGACTGAAGCTTTCTTT.

This clonotype was counted a single time. An end of the junction does not agree with germline; a read error may underlie this. The chain combines TRBV10-1 with TRBJ2-1, with no clear D. This CDR3 spans 8 amino acids. Germline V gives CDR1 WNHNN, CDR2 SYGVQD (reference sequence). Written as DNA, the CDR3 is TGCGCCAGCATCAAAGGGCTTTTC. Protein: CASIKGLF.

J is TRBJ2-5 and V is TRBV12-3 or TRBV12-4; a possible D gene is TRBD2 (6 bases). V dropped 3 bases and J dropped 2 bases, with 10 bases sitting between them. CDR3 size: 14 residues. CDR3 amino acids: CASSFIAGQETQYF. CDR3 nucleotides: TGTGCCAGCAGTTTCATCGCGGGGCAAGAGACCCAGTACTTC.

The chain has TRBV12-5 and TRBJ1-1; weak D call: TRBD1 (6 bases). The ends were cut back, 0 bases at V and 4 bases at J, with 12 bases in the middle. The CDR3 consists of 15 residues. Germline values: CDR1 LGHNT, CDR2 FRNRAP. CDR3 DNA sequence: TGTGCTAGTGGTTTGGTACTCACAGGGCTCACTGAAGCTTTCTTT. It is translated as CASGLVLTGLTEAFF. The full variable domain, completed using reference TRBV12-5 and TRBJ1-1, is DARVTQTPRHKVTEMGQEVTMRCQPILGHNTVFWYRQTMMQGLELLAYFRNRAPLDDSGMPKDRFSAEMPDATLATLKIQPSEPRDSAVYFCASGLVLTGLTEAFFGQGTRLTVV.

This clonotype showed up many times. The gene calls are TRBV5-1 and TRBJ2-1; the D gene is possibly TRBD2 (7 bases). Trimming left V 0 bases short and J 2 bases short, with 9 bases between. The CDR3 sequence is 15 residues long. The germline V gene has CDR1 SGHRS and CDR2 YFSETQ. The chain's CDR3 is CASSLGGGPYNEQFF. The CDR3 DNA reads TGCGCCAGCAGCTTGGGGGGGGGCCCCTACAATGAGCAGTTCTTC.

This clonotype appeared many times. This chain joins TRBV7-8 and TRBJ1-4; perhaps TRBD1 as D (5 bases). The CDR3 loop spans 15 amino acids. Trimming removed 5 bases at V and 0 bases at J, with 10 bases between. Germline lookup yields CDR1 SGHVS and CDR2 FQNEAQ. The chain's CDR3 is CASSAGTATNEKLFF. Written as DNA, the CDR3 is TGTGCCAGCAGCGCCGGGACGGCAACTAATGAAAAACTGTTTTTT.

This clonotype was picked up a small number of times. This chain uses TRBV5-1 with TRBJ1-2; D gene uncertain. The germline V and J ends were trimmed by 6 bases and 7 bases, with 13 bases remaining between them. Germline lookup yields CDR1 SGHRS and CDR2 YFSETQ. The CDR3 spans 12 residues. Written as DNA, the CDR3 is TGCGCCAGCAAGGAGGATATTGGTGGCTACACCTTC. Translation gives CASKEDIGGYTF.

This clonotype has a handful of counts. This chain uses TRBV15 with TRBJ1-5, with 7 positions matching TRBD1. The CDR3 spans 17 residues. Trimming removed 3 bases from V and 3 bases from J; junction bases left unmatched: 11. The germline V gene encodes CDR1 LNHNV and CDR2 YYDKDF (reference sequence). DNA for the CDR3: TGTGCCACCAGCAGGAGCAGGAGACAGGGTAACAATCAGCCCCAGCATTTT. The encoded protein is CATSRSRRQGNNQPQHF.

This clonotype was picked up many times. V is TRBV10-3 and J is TRBJ2-7; D might be TRBD1 (6 bases). The V gene lost 3 bases and the J gene lost 2 bases, with 14 bases spanning the gap. CDR3 length: 15 residues. The germline gives CDR1 ENHRY, CDR2 SYGVKD. In DNA form, the CDR3 reads TGTGCCATCAGTGATTCGACAGGCACGCCCTACGAGCAGTACTTC. This encodes CAISDSTGTPYEQYF.

DNA for the CDR3: TGTGCCAGCACCGCGACAGGTCGGGAGACCCAGTACTTC. Translation gives CASTATGRETQYF. This chain connects TRBV12-3 or TRBV12-4 to TRBJ2-5; a weak D match, TRBD1 (6 bases). V lost 7 bases and J 5 bases, leaving 14 bases between the germline ends. The CDR3 runs 13 residues.

J is TRBJ2-7 and V is TRBV7-2, with 11 bases that match TRBD2. From germline, CDR1 is SGHTA and CDR2 FQGNSA. This CDR3 spans 18 amino acids. After removal of 1 base from V and 3 bases from J, the junction contained 11 bases not matched to a gene. The CDR3 sequence is CASSLGGLAGGLYYEQYV. The DNA for the CDR3 is TGTGCCAGCAGCTTAGGAGGGCTAGCGGGGGGCCTTTACTACGAGCAGTACGTC.

Only a few counts were recorded for this clonotype. This chain connects TRBV20-1 to TRBJ2-7; tentatively, D is TRBD1 (6 bases). CDR3 length: 13 residues. CDR1 is DFQATT and CDR2 is SNEGSKA in the germline V gene (reference sequence). V lost 5 bases and J 6 bases, leaving 17 bases between the germline ends. The CDR3 loop reads CSAPGKGVGEQYF. In DNA, the CDR3 is TGCAGTGCTCCGGGAAAGGGGGTTGGCGAGCAGTACTTC.

Many counts were recorded for this clonotype. The V and J genes are TRBV18 and TRBJ2-3; possibly TRBD2 for D (6 bases). V lost 0 bases and J lost 8, with 12 bases in between. This CDR3 has 14 residues. Germline CDR1 reads KGHSH; CDR2 reads LQKENI. The CDR3 coding sequence is TGTGCCAGCTCACCACCACTAGCAGGAGGTACGCAGTATTTT. Translated: CASSPPLAGGTQYF.

This clonotype was seen at least ten times. The V and J genes are TRBV20-1 and TRBJ2-7; 8 bases align to TRBD1. The germline V gene encodes CDR1 DFQATT and CDR2 SNEGSKA (reference sequence). V shed 3 bases, J shed 10 bases, and the junction held 8 bases outside the gene matches. This CDR3 is 12 amino acids long. The CDR3 nucleotides are TGCAGTGCTAGGCCCACAGGGGGAAGACAGTACTTC. Translation gives CSARPTGGRQYF.

This clonotype was seen ten or more times. This chain joins TRBV12-3 or TRBV12-4 and TRBJ1-5; D uncertain. This CDR3 is built from 13 residues. Trimming took off 6 bases at V and 9 bases at J, with 15 bases between the two ends. For the CDR3, the DNA is TGTGCCAGCAGCCCTAGCCCGGCCTCGCCCCAGCATTTT. This gives the protein CASSPSPASPQHF.

The sample holds many counts of this clonotype. The gene calls are TRBV4-3 and TRBJ2-4; 10 bases align to TRBD2. V was pared by 0 bases and J by 7 bases, with 9 bases of the junction left unmatched. The CDR3 is 17 amino acids. Looked up from germline, CDR1 is LGHNA and CDR2 is YSLEER. For the CDR3, the DNA is TGCGCCAGCAGCCAAGAATCGCCTAGCGGGGGTCCCAACATTCAGTACTTC. Protein: CASSQESPSGGPNIQYF.

This clonotype was seen a handful of times. This chain joins TRBV12-3 or TRBV12-4 and TRBJ1-5; a possible D gene is TRBD1 (6 bases). V was pared by 4 bases and J by 0 bases, with 13 bases between. This CDR3 is 16 amino acids long. The CDR3 region has the DNA TGTGCCAGCAGTTCACCCGGGACACGTAGCAATCAGCCCCAGCATTTT. Translation: CASSSPGTRSNQPQHF.

The rearrangement uses TRBV19 and TRBJ1-5, with 7 bases identical to TRBD1. The V gene end was trimmed by 11 bases and the J gene end by 6 bases; junction bases not matched to a gene: 13. From germline, CDR1 is LNHDA and CDR2 SQIVND (reference sequence). The CDR3 length is 14 residues. Here the CDR3 DNA reads TGTGCCCCCACGGACAGGCGGCATGCTCAGCCCCAGCATTTT. Protein: CAPTDRRHAQPQHF.

This clonotype was counted many times. The CDR3 sequence: CASSPQEFRGYTF. CDR3 coding DNA: TGTGCCAGCAGTCCACAGGAGTTCCGTGGCTACACCTTC. The genes are TRBV12-3 or TRBV12-4 and TRBJ1-2; D possibly corresponds to TRBD1 (5 bases). The CDR3 is made up of 13 amino acids. Trimming removed 5 bases from V and 7 bases from J, with 14 bases in between.

The V gene is TRBV7-2, the J gene TRBJ2-7, with D hard to call. The CDR3 consists of 16 residues. Trimming stripped 4 bases from V and 4 bases from J, with 20 bases between. Germline V gene lookup returns CDR1 SGHTA and CDR2 FQGNSA. CDR3: CASSYLGVPIVYEQYF. The CDR3 DNA sequence: TGTGCCAGCAGCTACCTAGGAGTACCTATCGTTTACGAGCAGTACTTC.

This clonotype came up many times. The rearrangement uses TRBV20-1 and TRBJ2-7; 10 bases align to TRBD1. Trimming took 5 bases from V and 5 from J; bases not matched to a gene: 9. This CDR3 spans 14 amino acids. CDR1 and CDR2 (germline): DFQATT, SNEGSKA (reference sequence). CDR3 residues: CSACLGTGDHEQYF. In DNA, the CDR3 is TGCAGTGCTTGCCTGGGGACAGGGGACCACGAGCAGTACTTC.

Ten or more counts support this clonotype. J is TRBJ2-5 and V is TRBV4-1; TRBD2 agrees at 11 bases. The J segment lost 5 bases and the V segment lost 2 bases, leaving 10 bases of the junction unmatched. The CDR3 loop spans 17 amino acids. Germline CDR1 MGHRA, CDR2 YSYEKL. The CDR3 here is CASSQSPVAGGMETQYF. The CDR3 region has the DNA TGCGCCAGCAGCCAAAGTCCCGTAGCGGGGGGGATGGAGACCCAGTACTTC.

This clonotype appeared many times. The rearrangement joins TRBV7-2 to TRBJ2-2; perhaps TRBD2 as D (5 bases). The CDR3 has 17 residues. The V end was cut by 3 bases, the J end by 5 bases, with 19 bases between. In germline, CDR1 is SGHTA, CDR2 FQGNSA. CDR3 region: CASSFSAPDITTGELFF. The CDR3 DNA sequence: TGTGCCAGCAGCTTTAGCGCACCTGATATTACTACCGGGGAGCTGTTTTTT. Based on the CDR3 plus reference TRBV7-2 and TRBJ2-2, the full variable domain is GAGVSQSPSNKVTEKGKDVELRCDPISGHTALYWYRQSLGQGLEFLIYFQGNSAPDKSGLPSDRFSAERTGGSVSTLTIQRTQQEDSAVYLCASSFSAPDITTGELFFGEGSRLTVL.

Ten or more counts support this clonotype. CDR3 amino acids: CASSFRRDAPLETQYF. CDR3 in DNA: TGTGCCAGCAGCTTCCGCCGGGACGCACCTCTAGAGACCCAGTACTTC. This sequence joins TRBV5-5 and TRBJ2-5, with D perhaps TRBD1 or TRBD2 (5 bases each). The germline gives CDR1 SGHKS, CDR2 YYEKEE (reference sequence). V was pared by 2 bases and J by 4 bases, with 18 bases between. The CDR3 extends over 16 amino acids.